This T cell receptor beta chain was obtained from a study of T cells in localized non-small cell lung cancer (dated by TCRdb to between 2020 and 2021). As for the study more broadly: T cell repertoires of 236 early-stage NSCLC patients were analyzed, with tumors being compared against uninvolved tumor-adjacent lungs. The mean age of the NSCLC patients was just over 65 years, with about 120 men and nearly 110 women. The cohort consisted of approximately 240 treatment-naive NSCLC patients whose localized lung tumors had been resected.

This clone has more than one count but fewer than ten. Which antigen it targets is not known. No much larger clonotype is one base removed from it; base qualities were not supplied. The immunoSEQ Assay was used to sequence TCR beta CDR3 regions from DNA. In the source study's methods: To compute T cell density, TCR beta template counts were normalized to usable DNA, which was estimated by amplifying housekeeping genes. Richness was estimated with the preseqR package, extrapolating to 400,000 templates for PBMC samples and 120,000 templates for tissue samples. Clonality was taken to be one minus Pielou's evenness. Tissue-enriched TCRs were identified through differential abundance testing performed on productive amino-acid clonotypes, with a minimum total count of 5 and an alpha of 0.1. The Jaccard Index and the Morisita Overlap Index were used to measure repertoire overlap between compartments. TCR beta CDR3s were clustered by GLIPH together with public tetramer-defined viral CDR3s, and at least three viral sequences plus V-gene enrichment were required for viral motifs. TCRdb mirrors the immuneACCESS table, restricted to in-frame sequences. Some clones are absent from its copies; in checked studies, under half trace to an unresolved V gene, and the reason for the others is unknown. V, J and clone size were drawn from that table, and D and trimming were deduced from the DNA. The sample table holds just under 80,000 clones, of which more than 70% were seen once. The ten most abundant clones make up about a tenth of the sample.

At diagnosis, peripheral blood, uninvolved tumor-adjacent lung and tumor were collected and stored as a combination of fresh-frozen and FFPE material. For TCR repertoire profiling, blood samples were analyzed in the form of peripheral blood mononuclear cells. CDR3 length: 14 amino acids, cysteine to phenylalanine. The sequence is cut down to CDR3 DNA, 42 bases in frame from base 1. The germline V gene specifies MGHRA as CDR1 and YSYEKL as CDR2. V is reduced by 2 bases and J by 4 bases, leaving a spacing of 8 bases between them. Summary of the overall study and its limitations: Because multi-region tumor sequencing was not performed, intratumor heterogeneity could not be ruled out. Higher blood T cell density associated with longer overall survival, while higher adjacent-lung clonality associated with shorter survival. Since the design was exploratory, TCR variables were selected using unadjusted p-values with no false-discovery rate correction. The highest T cell clonality was observed in uninvolved tumor-adjacent lung, where clonality exceeded that of tumor, suggesting that antigenic responses were more focused in uninvolved tumor-adjacent lung. A median of around 50 of the top 100 tumor clones were detected in paired uninvolved adjacent lung, and 25 to 35 of these tumor clones were also found among the top 100 clones of the paired uninvolved adjacent lung.

The receptor was derived from a female donor at least 60 years old with stage I lung adenocarcinoma. The receptor chain draws on TRBV4-1 and TRBJ1-4; a weak D assignment points to TRBD1 (6 bases agree). The source was peripheral blood, collected before any cancer treatment. The CDR3 here reads CASSQTGSNEKLFF. The nucleotide sequence is given as TGCGCCAGCAGCCAAACAGGGAGTAATGAAAAACTGTTTTTT.